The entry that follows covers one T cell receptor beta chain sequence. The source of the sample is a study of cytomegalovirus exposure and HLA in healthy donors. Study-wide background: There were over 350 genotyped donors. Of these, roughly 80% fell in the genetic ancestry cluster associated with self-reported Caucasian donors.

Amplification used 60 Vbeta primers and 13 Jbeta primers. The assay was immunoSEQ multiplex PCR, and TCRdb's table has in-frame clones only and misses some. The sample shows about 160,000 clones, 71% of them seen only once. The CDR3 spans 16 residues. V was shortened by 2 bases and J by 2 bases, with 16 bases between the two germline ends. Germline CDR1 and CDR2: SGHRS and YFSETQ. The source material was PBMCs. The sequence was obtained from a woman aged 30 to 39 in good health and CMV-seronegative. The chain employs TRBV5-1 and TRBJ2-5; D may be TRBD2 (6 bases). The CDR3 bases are TGCGCCAGCAGCTTAGGACTATCGCCGGGACAAGAGACCCAGTACTTC. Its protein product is CASSLGLSPGQETQYF.